Shown below are 11 T cell receptor beta chains from a single sample sequenced in a study of control samples from healthy donors and cancer patients (dated by TCRdb to 2019 to 2021). Library generation was performed with the immunoSEQ multiplex PCR assay. Entries here come from immuneACCESS through TCRdb and include only in-frame sequences with V and J called. Some clones fail to appear in such tables; in the studies checked, an unresolved V gene covers under half of the shortfall, and the cause of the remainder is unknown. The sample table records over 70,000 clones; about 89% of these occur just once. 6.5% to 8% of the sample is held by the ten biggest clonotypes. Sequencing was carried out using blood. All receptors derive from a woman in her fifties or sixties in good health.

J is TRBJ1-2 and V is TRBV24-1; 9 positions agree with TRBD1. The ends lost 4 bases at V and 5 bases at J; junction bases unmatched: 7. The CDR3 runs to 15 residues. Germline V gene sequence: CDR1 KGHDR, CDR2 SFDVKD. The DNA for the CDR3 is TGTGCCACCAGTGAGCCAGGACAGGGGATTTATGGCTACACCTTC. Residues: CATSEPGQGIYGYTF.

This clone was observed once. The rearrangement joins TRBV14 to TRBJ2-1; D possibly corresponds to TRBD1 (6 bases). V was trimmed by 1 base and J by 9 bases, leaving 10 bases between them. Germline V CDR1 and CDR2: SGHDN, FVKESK. The CDR3 covers 13 residues. DNA for the CDR3: TGTGCCAGCAGCCAAGTCATCAGGGGTGAGCAGTTCTTC. Protein: CASSQVIRGEQFF.

The chain employs TRBV5-8 and TRBJ2-3, with D unclear. CDR1 is SGHTS and CDR2 is YDEGEE in the germline V gene. The V and J ends lost 2 bases and 1 base respectively, with 5 bases between them. The CDR3 has 13 amino acids. The CDR3 protein is CASSLRGTDTQYF. DNA for the CDR3: TGTGCCAGCAGCTTAAGAGGCACAGATACGCAGTATTTT.

CDR3 in amino acids: CASESLTGSGANVLTF. CDR3 nucleotides: TGTGCCAGCGAATCCCTAACTGGGTCTGGGGCCAACGTCCTGACTTTC. The V gene is TRBV28, the J gene TRBJ2-6; D not certain. Germline V gene lookup returns CDR1 MDHEN and CDR2 SYDVKM. The length of the CDR3 is 16 residues. Trimming stripped 8 bases from V and 1 base from J, with 15 bases between.

This rearrangement joins TRBV19 to TRBJ2-4; D is perhaps TRBD1 or TRBD2 (5 bases each). Germline V gene data show CDR1 as LNHDA and CDR2 as SQIVND (reference sequence). The length of the CDR3 is 18 residues. Trimming cost V 6 bases and J 7 bases, with 28 bases left between them. The CDR3 sequence is CASRRGGQGSRTGNIQYF. CDR3 nucleotide sequence: TGTGCCAGTAGAAGAGGCGGGCAGGGAAGTCGAACGGGGAACATTCAGTACTTC.

The J gene is TRBJ1-2, the V gene TRBV6-1, with D unclear. The CDR3 spans 13 residues. Looked up from germline, CDR1 is MNHNS and CDR2 is SASEGT. Trimming pared 3 bases from V and 2 bases from J, leaving 7 bases between. In nucleotides, the CDR3 is TGTGCCAGCAGTGAGTTAATCAACTATGGCTACACCTTC. It translates to CASSELINYGYTF.

The V gene is TRBV12-3 or TRBV12-4, the J gene TRBJ1-1; tentatively, D is TRBD1 (6 bases). This CDR3 comprises 13 residues. Trimming removed 6 bases from V and 6 bases from J, with 14 bases in between. The CDR3 loop is CASSPTGIPEAFF. The CDR3 DNA is TGTGCCAGCAGCCCCACAGGGATCCCTGAAGCTTTCTTT.

J is TRBJ1-2 and V is TRBV7-8; a weak D match, TRBD1 (6 bases). Germline V CDR1 and CDR2: SGHVS, FQNEAQ. The CDR3 extends over 13 amino acids. The V and J ends lost 6 bases and 5 bases respectively, with 13 bases between them. The CDR3 DNA follows: TGTGCCAGCAGTCCAGGGGAGGGATATGGCTACACCTTC. Translated, it gives CASSPGEGYGYTF.

The chain is built from TRBV19 and TRBJ2-5, with a weak D call TRBD1 (6 bases). Germline CDR1 and CDR2: LNHDA and SQIVND (reference sequence). V was pared by 2 bases and J by 0 bases, with 7 bases between. The CDR3 runs to 14 residues. CDR3 nucleotide sequence: TGTGCCAGTAGTATAACAGGGTACCAAGAGACCCAGTACTTC. Translation: CASSITGYQETQYF.

The chain carries TRBV15 and TRBJ2-5; 8 bases are a match to TRBD2. With V trimmed by 3 bases and J by 2 bases, 11 bases remained unmatched. This CDR3 contains 17 residues. CDR1 and CDR2 from the germline V gene are LNHNV and YYDKDF (reference sequence). DNA of the CDR3: TGTGCCACCAGCAGGGAAGTCGAGGCGGGGGGACAAGAGACCCAGTACTTC. This gives the protein CATSREVEAGGQETQYF.

The rearrangement links TRBV14 to TRBJ2-1; 12 nucleotides line up with TRBD2. From germline, CDR1 is SGHDN and CDR2 FVKESK. The CDR3 has 15 amino acids. V gave up 4 bases and J gave up 5 bases; unmatched junction bases: 3. CDR3 bases: TGTGCCAGCAGCCCCCGACTAGCGGGAGACAATGAGCAGTTCTTC. It encodes CASSPRLAGDNEQFF.